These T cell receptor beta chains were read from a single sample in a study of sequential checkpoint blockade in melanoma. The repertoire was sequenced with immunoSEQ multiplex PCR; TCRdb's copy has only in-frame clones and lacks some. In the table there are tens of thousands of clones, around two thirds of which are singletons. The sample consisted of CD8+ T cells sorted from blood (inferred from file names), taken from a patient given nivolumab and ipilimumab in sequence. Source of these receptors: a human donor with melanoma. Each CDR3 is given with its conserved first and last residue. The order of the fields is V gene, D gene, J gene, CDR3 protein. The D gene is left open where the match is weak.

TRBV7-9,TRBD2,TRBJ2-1,CASSTHYTSGGANEQFF
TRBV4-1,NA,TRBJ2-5,CASSQVLAPGETQYF
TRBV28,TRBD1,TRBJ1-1,CASRDTGENTEAFF
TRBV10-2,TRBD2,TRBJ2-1,CASSESAGGPGNEQFF
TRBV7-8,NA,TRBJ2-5,CASSLDRVQETQYF
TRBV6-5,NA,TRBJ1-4,CATNTGSTNEKLFF
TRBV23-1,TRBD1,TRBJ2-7,CASSQPGTGDYEQYF
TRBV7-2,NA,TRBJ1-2,CASSFTGYGYTF
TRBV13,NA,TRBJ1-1,CASSFGGTEAFF
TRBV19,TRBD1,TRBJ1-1,CASSILPGQGNTEAFF
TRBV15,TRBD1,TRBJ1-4,CATSSYRTGTEKLFF
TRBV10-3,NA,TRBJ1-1,CAISESGPLGGEAFF
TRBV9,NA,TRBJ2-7,CASSSGYEQYF
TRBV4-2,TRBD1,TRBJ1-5,CASSPGTGSQPQHF
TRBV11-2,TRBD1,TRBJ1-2,CASSHTDRGGYGYTF
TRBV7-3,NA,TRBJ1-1,CASSLIQGPMGEAFF
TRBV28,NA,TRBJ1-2,CASSLKVGLYNYGYTF
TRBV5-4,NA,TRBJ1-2,CASSLGSGYYGYTF
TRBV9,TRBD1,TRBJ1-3,CASSVEGTAGNTIYF
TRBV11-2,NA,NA,CASSLSVSSYEQYF
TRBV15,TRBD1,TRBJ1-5,CATSLDRGPGQPQHF
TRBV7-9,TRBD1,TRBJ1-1,CASSLDSGQSFEAFF
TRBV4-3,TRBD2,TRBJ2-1,CASSQGSGEGNEQFF
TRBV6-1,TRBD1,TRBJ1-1,CASSGRGGVPEAFF
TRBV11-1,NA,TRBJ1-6,CASSPGRGNSPLHF
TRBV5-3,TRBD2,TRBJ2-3,CASSLVGGGTDTQYF
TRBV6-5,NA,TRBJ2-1,CASSLGGASYNEQFF
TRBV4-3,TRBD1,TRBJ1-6,CASSPGTGPSPLHF
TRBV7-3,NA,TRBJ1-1,CASSLTSRAGAFF
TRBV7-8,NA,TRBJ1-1,CASSLVRGGDTEAFF
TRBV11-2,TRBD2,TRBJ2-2,CASSPSPEAGGPLPGELFF
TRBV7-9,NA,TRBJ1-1,CASSIDRYTEAFF
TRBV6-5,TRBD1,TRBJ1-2,CASSEAGTVYGYTF
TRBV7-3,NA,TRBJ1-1,CASSLHGAGGTEAFF